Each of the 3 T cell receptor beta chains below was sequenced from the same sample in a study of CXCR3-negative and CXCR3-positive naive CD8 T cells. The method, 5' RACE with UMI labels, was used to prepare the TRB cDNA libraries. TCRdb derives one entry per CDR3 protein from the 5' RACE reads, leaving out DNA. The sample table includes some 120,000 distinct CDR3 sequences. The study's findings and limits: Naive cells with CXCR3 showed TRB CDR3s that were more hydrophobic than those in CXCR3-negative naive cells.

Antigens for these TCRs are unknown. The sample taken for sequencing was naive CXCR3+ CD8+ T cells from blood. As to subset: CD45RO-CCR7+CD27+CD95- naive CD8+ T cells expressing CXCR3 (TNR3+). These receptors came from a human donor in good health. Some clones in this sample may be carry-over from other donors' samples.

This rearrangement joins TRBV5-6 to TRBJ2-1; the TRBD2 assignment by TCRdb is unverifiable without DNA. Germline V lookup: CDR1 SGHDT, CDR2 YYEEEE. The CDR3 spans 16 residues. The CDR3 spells CASSPWTSPVYNEQFF.

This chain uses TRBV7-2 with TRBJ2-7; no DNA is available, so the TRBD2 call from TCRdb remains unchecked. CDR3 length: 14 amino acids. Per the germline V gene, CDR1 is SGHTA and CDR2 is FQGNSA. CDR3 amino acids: CASSLVASVYEQYF.

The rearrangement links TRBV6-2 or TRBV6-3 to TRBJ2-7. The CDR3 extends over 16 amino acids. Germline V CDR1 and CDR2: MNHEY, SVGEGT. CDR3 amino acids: CASSYSRTGASYEQYF.